This T cell receptor beta chain was sequenced in a study of CD4+ T cells in melanoma. Here immunoSEQ multiplex PCR was the method, and the copy in TCRdb shows in-frame clones only, minus some. The sample carries roughly 150,000 clones, about 90% recorded once. Findings of the study overall: A reported correlation linked neoantigen-specific CD4+ T cells to CD8+, macrophage and B cell function.

As to this clone: Its target is not known.

This TCR was recovered from a human donor with melanoma.

The DNA of the CDR3 is TGTGCCAGCAGCGACCCGGGACAGGGGGAAAGGGAGCAGTTCTTC. It encodes CASSDPGQGEREQFF. This chain uses TRBV5-6 with TRBJ2-1, with 11 bases lining up with TRBD1. This CDR3 has 15 amino acids. The V segment lost 4 bases and the J segment 10 bases; nucleotides outside the gene matches: 10. In germline, CDR1 is SGHDT, CDR2 YYEEEE. The whole variable domain, filled in from reference TRBV5-6 and TRBJ2-1, reads DAGVTQSPTHLIKTRGQQVTLRCSPKSGHDTVSWYQQALGQGPQFIFQYYEEEERQRGNFPDRFSGHQFPNYSSELNVNALLLGDSALYLCASSDPGQGEREQFFGPGTRLTVL.